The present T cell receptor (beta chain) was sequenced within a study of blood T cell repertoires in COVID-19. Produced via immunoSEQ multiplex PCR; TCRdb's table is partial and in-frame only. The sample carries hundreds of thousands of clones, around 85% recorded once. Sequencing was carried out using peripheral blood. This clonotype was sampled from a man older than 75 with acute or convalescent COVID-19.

The CDR3 reads CASSLEGSEGIQYF. The DNA for the CDR3 is TGTGCCAGCAGCTTAGAGGGCAGTGAAGGCATTCAGTACTTC. The chain uses TRBV11-2 and TRBJ2-4; D is unclear. Trimming cost V 0 bases and J 9 bases, with 12 bases left between them. The CDR3 covers 14 residues. The germline CDR1 and CDR2 sequences are SGHAT and FQNNGV.